The present TCR beta chain was sequenced within a study of CD8 T cells in ankylosing spondylitis. MiXCR, run by TCRdb on the 5' RACE reads, gives a single entry per CDR3 protein. The sample records 26,000 or so distinct CDR3 sequences, over 6.5% being singletons. This CDR3 comprises 16 residues. The V gene lost 0 bases and the J gene lost 1 base, with 10 bases spanning the gap. This clonotype was counted at least ten times. Sequenced input: blood. This TCR came from a male donor with ankylosing spondylitis or in good health (not recorded which). The J gene is TRBJ2-1, the V gene TRBV12-3 or TRBV12-4; D might be TRBD1 (5 bases). CDR3 in amino acids: CASSLAGPVSYNEQFF. Written as DNA, the CDR3 is TGTGCCAGCAGTTTAGCGGGGCCAGTTTCCTACAATGAGCAGTTCTTC.